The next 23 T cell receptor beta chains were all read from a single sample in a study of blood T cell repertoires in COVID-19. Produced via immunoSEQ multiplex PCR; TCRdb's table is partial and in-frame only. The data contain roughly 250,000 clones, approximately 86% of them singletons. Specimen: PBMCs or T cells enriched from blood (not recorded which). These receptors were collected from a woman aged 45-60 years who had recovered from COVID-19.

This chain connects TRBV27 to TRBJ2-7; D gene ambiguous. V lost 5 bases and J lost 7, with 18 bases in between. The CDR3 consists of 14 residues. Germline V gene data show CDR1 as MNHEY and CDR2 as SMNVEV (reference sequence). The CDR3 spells CASSTTKLLAEQYF. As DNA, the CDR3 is TGTGCCAGCAGTACTACGAAACTGTTAGCTGAGCAGTACTTC.

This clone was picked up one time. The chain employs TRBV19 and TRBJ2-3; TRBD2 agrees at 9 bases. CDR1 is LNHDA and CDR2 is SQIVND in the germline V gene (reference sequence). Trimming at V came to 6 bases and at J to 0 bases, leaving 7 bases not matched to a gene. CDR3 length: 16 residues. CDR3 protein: CASRRGLASSTDTQYF. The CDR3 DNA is TGTGCCAGTAGACGGGGACTAGCTAGTAGCACAGATACGCAGTATTTT.

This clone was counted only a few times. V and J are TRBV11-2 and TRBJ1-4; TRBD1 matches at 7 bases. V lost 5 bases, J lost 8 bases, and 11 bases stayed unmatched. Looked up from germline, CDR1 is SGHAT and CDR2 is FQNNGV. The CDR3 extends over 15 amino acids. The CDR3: CASSPRDSLYEKLFF. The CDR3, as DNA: TGTGCCAGCAGCCCCCGGGACAGTTTATACGAAAAACTGTTTTTT.

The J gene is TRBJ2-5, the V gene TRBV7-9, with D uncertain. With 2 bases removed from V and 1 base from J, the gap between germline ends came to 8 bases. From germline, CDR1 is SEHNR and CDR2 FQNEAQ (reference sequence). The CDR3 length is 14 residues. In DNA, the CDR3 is TGTGCCAGCAGCTTAAAAGAGATCCAAGAGACCCAGTACTTC. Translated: CASSLKEIQETQYF.

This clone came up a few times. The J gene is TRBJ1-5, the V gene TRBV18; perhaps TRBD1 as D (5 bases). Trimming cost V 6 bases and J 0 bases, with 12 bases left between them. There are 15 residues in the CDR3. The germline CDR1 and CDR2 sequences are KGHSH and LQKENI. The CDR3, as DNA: TGTGCCAGCTCCCCGGGGGTCGTTAGCAATCAGCCCCAGCATTTT. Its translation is CASSPGVVSNQPQHF.

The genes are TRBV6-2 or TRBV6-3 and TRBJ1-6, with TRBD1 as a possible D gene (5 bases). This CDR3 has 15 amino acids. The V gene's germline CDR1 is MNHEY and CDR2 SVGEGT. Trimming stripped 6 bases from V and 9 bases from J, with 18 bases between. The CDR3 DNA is TGTGCCAGCAGCCCCTGGGGGGTGATGGCTTCACCCCTCCACTTT. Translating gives CASSPWGVMASPLHF.

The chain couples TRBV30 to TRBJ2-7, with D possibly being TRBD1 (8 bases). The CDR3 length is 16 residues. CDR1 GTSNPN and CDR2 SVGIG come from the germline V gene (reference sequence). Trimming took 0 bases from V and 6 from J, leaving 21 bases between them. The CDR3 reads CAWSVLVTGGVSEQYF. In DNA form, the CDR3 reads TGTGCCTGGAGTGTATTGGTCACAGGGGGGGTATCCGAGCAGTACTTC.

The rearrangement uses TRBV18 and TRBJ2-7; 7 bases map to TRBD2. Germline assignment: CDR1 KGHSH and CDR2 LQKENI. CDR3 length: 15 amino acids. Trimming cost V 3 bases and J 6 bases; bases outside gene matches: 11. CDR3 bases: TGTGCCAGCTCACCCGGCCGGTCTAGCGGTTCCGAGCAGTACTTC. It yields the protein CASSPGRSSGSEQYF.

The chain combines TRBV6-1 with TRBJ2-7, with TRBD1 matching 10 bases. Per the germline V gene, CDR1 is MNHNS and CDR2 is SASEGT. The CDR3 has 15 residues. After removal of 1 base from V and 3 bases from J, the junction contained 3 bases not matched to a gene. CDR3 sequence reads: CASSEGWDRGYEQYF. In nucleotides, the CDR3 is TGTGCCAGCAGTGAAGGGTGGGACAGGGGCTACGAGCAGTACTTC.

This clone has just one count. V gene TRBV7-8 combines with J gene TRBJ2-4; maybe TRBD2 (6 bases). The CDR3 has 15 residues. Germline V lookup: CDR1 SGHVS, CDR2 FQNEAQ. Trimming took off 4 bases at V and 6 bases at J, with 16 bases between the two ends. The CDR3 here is CASSSGSGPGNIQYF. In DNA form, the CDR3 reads TGTGCCAGCAGCTCCGGGAGTGGCCCAGGAAACATTCAGTACTTC.

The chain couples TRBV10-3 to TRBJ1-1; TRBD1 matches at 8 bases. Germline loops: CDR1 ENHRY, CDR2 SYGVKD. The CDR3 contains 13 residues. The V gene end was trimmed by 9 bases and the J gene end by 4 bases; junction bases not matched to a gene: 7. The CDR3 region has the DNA TGTGCCATGTCCGGGACAGGCGTCACTGAAGCTTTCTTT. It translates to CAMSGTGVTEAFF.

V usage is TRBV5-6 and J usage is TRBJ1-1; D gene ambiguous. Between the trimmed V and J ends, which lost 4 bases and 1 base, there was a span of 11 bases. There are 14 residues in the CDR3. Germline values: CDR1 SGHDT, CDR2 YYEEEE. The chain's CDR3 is CASSPDAGNTEAFF. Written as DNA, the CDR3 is TGTGCCAGCAGCCCTGATGCCGGGAACACTGAAGCTTTCTTT.

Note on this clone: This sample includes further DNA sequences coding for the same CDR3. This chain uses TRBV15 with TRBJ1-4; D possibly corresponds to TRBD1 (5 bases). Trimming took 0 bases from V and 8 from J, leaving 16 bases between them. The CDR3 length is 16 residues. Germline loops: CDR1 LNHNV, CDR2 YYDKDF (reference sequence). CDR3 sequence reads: CATSRDPAGGGEKLFF. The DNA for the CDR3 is TGTGCCACCAGCAGAGATCCCGCCGGGGGAGGCGAAAAACTGTTTTTT.

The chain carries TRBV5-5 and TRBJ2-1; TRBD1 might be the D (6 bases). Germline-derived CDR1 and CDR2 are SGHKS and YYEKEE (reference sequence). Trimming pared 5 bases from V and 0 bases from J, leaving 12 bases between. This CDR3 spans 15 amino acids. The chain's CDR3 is CASSYRALSYNEQFF. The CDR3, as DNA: TGTGCCAGCAGTTACAGGGCCCTCTCCTACAATGAGCAGTTCTTC.

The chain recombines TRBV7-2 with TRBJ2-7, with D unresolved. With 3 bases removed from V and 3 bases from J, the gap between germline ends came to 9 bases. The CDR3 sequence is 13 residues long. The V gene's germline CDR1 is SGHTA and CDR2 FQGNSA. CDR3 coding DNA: TGTGCCAGCAGCTTTTTCCCTGTCTACGAGCAGTACTTC. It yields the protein CASSFFPVYEQYF.

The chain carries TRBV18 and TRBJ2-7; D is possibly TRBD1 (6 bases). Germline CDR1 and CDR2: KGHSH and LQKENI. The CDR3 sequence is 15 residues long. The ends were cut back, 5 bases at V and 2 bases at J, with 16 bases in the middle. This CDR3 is CASSITGLTTYEQYF. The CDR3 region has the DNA TGTGCCAGCTCAATTACAGGGCTTACAACCTACGAGCAGTACTTC. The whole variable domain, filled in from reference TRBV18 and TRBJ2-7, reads NAGVMQNPRHLVRRRGQEARLRCSPMKGHSHVYWYRQLPEEGLKFMVYLQKENIIDESGMPKERFSAEFPKEGPSILRIQQVVRGDSAAYFCASSITGLTTYEQYFGPGTRLTVT.

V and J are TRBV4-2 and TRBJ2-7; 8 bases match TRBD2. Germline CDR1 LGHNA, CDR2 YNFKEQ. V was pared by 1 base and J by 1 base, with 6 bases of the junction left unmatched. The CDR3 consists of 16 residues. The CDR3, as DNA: TGTGCCAGCAGCCAAGTATCTAGCGGGTTTTCCTACGAGCAGTACTTC. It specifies CASSQVSSGFSYEQYF.

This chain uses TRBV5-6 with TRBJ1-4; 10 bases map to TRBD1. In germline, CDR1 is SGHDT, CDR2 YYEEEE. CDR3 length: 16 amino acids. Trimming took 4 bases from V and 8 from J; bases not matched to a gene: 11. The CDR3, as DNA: TGTGCCAGCAGCCCGGTACCCGGGACAGGGGAGGAAAAACTGTTTTTT. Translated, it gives CASSPVPGTGEEKLFF.

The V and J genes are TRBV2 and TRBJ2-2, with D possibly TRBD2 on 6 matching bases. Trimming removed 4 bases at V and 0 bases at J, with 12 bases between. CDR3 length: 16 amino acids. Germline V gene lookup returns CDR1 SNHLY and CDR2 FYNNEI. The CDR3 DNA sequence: TGTGCCAGCAGTGTGATGGGACTCGCGAACACCGGGGAGCTGTTTTTT. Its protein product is CASSVMGLANTGELFF.

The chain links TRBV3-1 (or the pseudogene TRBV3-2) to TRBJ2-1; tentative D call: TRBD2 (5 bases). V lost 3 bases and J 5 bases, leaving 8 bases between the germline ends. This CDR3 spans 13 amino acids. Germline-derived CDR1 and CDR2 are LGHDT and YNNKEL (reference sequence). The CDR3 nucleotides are TGTGCCAGCAGCCACCGGGGAGACAATGAGCAGTTCTTC. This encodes CASSHRGDNEQFF.

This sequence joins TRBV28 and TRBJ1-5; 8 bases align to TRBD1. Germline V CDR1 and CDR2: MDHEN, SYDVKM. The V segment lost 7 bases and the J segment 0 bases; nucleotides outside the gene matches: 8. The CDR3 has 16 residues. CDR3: CASTRQGLFSNQPQHF. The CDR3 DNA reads TGTGCCAGCACCCGACAGGGGCTTTTTAGCAATCAGCCCCAGCATTTT. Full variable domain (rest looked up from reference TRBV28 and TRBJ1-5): DVKVTQSSRYLVKRTGEKVFLECVQDMDHENMFWYRQDPGLGLRLIYFSYDVKMKEKGDIPEGYSVSREKKERFSLILESASTNQTSMYLCASTRQGLFSNQPQHFGDGTRLSIL.

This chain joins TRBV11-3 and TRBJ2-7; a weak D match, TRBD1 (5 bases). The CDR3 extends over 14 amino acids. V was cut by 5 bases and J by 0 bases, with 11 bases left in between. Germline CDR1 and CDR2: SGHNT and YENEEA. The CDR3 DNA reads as TGTGCCAGCAGCAAAGACAGCAACTCCTACGAGCAGTACTTC. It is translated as CASSKDSNSYEQYF.

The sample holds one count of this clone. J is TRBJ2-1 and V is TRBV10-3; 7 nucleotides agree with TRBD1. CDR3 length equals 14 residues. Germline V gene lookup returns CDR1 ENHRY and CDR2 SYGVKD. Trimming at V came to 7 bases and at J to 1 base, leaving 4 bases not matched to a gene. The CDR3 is CAITPGQSYNEQFF. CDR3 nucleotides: TGTGCCATCACCCCGGGACAGTCCTACAATGAGCAGTTCTTC.